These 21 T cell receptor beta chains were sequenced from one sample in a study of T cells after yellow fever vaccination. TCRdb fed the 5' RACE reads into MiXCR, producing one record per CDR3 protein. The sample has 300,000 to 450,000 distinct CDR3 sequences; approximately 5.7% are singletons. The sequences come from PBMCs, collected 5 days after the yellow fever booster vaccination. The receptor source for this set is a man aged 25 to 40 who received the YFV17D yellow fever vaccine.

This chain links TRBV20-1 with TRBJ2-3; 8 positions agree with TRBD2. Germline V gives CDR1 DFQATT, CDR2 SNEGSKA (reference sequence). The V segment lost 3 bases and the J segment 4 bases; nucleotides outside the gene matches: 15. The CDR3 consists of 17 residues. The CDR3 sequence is CSASRPGLGSFADTQYF. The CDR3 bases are TGCAGTGCTAGCAGACCGGGACTAGGTTCTTTCGCAGATACGCAGTATTTT.

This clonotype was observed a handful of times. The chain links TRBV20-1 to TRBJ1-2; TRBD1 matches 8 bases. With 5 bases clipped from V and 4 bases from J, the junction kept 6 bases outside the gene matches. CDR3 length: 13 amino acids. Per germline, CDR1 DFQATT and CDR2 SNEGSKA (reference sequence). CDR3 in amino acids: CSAPTGVVYGYTF. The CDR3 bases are TGCAGTGCTCCGACAGGGGTCGTCTATGGCTACACCTTC.

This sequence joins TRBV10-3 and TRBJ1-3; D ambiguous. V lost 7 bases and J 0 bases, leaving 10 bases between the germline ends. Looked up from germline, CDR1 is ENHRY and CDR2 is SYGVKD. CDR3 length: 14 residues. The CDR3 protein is CAINGLPSGNTIYF. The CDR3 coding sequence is TGTGCCATCAATGGTCTTCCCTCTGGAAACACCATATATTTT.

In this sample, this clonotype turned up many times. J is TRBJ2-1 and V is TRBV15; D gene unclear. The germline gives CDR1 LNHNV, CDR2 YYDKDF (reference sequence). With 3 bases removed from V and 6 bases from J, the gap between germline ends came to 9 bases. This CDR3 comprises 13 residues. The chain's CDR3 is CATSRAVANEQFF. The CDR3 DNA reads TGTGCCACCAGCAGGGCGGTCGCCAATGAGCAGTTCTTC. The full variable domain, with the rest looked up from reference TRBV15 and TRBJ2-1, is DAMVIQNPRYQVTQFGKPVTLSCSQTLNHNVMYWYQQKSSQAPKLLFHYYDKDFNNEADTPDNFQSRRPNTSFCFLDIRSPGLGDTAMYLCATSRAVANEQFFGPGTRLTVL.

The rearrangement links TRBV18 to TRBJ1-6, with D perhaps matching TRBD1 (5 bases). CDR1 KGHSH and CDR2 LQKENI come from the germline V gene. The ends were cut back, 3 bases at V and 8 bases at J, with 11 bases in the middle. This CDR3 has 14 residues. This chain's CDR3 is CASSPSGGDSPLHF. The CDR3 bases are TGTGCCAGCTCACCCTCGGGGGGTGATTCACCCCTCCACTTT.

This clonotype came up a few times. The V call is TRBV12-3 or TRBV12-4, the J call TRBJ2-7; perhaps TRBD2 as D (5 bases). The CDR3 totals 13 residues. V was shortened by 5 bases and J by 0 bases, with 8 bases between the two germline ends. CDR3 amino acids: CASSKGSSYEQYF. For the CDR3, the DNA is TGTGCCAGCAGTAAAGGGAGCTCCTACGAGCAGTACTTC.

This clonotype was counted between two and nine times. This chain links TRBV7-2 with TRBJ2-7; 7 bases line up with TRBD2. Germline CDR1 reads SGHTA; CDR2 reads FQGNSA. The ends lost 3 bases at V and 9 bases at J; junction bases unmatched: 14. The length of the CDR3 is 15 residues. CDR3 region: CASSFLAGPTAGQYF. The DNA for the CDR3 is TGTGCCAGCAGCTTCTTAGCGGGCCCCACGGCCGGGCAGTACTTC.

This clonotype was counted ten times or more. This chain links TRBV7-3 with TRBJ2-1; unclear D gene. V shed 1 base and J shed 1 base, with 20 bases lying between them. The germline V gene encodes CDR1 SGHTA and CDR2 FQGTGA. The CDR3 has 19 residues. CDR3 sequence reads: CASSLIRAQRSSSYNEQFF. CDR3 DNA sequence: TGTGCCAGCAGCTTAATTAGGGCCCAGCGCAGCTCATCCTACAATGAGCAGTTCTTC.

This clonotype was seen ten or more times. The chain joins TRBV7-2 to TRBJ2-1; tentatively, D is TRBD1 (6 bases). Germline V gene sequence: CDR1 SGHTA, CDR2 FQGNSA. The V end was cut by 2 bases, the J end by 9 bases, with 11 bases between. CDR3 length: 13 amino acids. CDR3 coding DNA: TGTGCCAGCAGCTTATGGGGGCGAGTTGAGCAGTTCTTC. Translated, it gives CASSLWGRVEQFF.

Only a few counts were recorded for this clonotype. In DNA, the CDR3 is TGTGCCAGCAGTTACAGGGACGGGAATTCACCCCTCCACTTT. It encodes CASSYRDGNSPLHF. The chain couples TRBV6-2 or TRBV6-3 to TRBJ1-6; a weak D match, TRBD1 (5 bases). The CDR3 loop spans 14 amino acids. Deletions cut 2 bases from V and 7 bases from J, with 9 bases between. The V gene's germline CDR1 is MNHEY and CDR2 SVGEGT.

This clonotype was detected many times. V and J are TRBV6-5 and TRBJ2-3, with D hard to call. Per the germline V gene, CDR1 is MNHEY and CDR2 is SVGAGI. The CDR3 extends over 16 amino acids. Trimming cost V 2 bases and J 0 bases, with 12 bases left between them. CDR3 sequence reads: CASSYIGTLSTDTQYF. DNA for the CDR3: TGTGCCAGCAGTTACATCGGCACCTTGAGCACAGATACGCAGTATTTT.

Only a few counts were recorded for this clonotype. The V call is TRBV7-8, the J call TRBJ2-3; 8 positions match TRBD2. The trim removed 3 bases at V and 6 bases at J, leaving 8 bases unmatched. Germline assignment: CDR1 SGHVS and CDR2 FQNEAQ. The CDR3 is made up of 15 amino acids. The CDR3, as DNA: TGTGCCAGCAGCTTTAGCGGGACCAAGGGGGATACGCAGTATTTT. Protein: CASSFSGTKGDTQYF.

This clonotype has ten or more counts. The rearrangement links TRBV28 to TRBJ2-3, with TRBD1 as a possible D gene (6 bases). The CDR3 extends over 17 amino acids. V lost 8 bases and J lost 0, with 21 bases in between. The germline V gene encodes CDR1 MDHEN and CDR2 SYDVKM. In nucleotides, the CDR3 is TGTGCCAGCTATTCTCTCCTGGGGGCGTCTAGCACAGATACGCAGTATTTT. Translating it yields CASYSLLGASSTDTQYF.

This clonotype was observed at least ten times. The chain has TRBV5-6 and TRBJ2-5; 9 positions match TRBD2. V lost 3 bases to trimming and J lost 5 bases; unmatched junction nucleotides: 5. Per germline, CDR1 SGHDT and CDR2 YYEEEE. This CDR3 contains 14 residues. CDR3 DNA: TGTGCCAGCAGCTGGTGGACTAGCGAGGAGACCCAGTACTTC. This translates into CASSWWTSEETQYF.

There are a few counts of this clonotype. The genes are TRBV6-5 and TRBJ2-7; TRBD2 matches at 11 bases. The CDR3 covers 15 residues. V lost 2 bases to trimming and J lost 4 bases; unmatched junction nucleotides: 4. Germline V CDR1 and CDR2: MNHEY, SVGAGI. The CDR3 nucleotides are TGTGCCAGCAGTTACGTAGCGGGAGGGCCGTACGAGCAGTACTTC. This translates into CASSYVAGGPYEQYF.

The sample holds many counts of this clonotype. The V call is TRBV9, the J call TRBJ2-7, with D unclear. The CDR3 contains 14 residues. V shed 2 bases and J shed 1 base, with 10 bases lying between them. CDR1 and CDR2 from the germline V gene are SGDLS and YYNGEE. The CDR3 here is CASSVQAMSYEQYF. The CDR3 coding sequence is TGTGCCAGCAGCGTTCAGGCAATGTCCTACGAGCAGTACTTC.

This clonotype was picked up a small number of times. The CDR3 protein is CASSAATGAFSAGANVLTF. The CDR3, as DNA: TGTGCCAGCAGCGCCGCTACAGGGGCTTTCTCCGCTGGGGCCAACGTCCTGACTTTC. This chain uses TRBV9 with TRBJ2-6; 7 bases fit TRBD1. Germline CDR1 is SGDLS and CDR2 is YYNGEE. The CDR3 sequence is 19 residues long. V was pared by 3 bases and J by 2 bases, with 14 bases of the junction left unmatched.

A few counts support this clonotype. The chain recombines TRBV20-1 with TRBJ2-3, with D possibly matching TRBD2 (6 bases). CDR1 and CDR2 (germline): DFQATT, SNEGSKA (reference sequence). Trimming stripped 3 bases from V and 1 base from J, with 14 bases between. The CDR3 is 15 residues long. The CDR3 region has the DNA TGCAGTGCTAGGCCCCCGACGGGAGGCACAGATACGCAGTATTTT. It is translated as CSARPPTGGTDTQYF.

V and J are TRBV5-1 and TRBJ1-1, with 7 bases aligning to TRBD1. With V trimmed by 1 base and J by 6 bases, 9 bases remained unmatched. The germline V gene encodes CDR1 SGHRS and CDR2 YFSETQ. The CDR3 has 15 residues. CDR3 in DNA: TGCGCCAGCAGCTTGAAAGGGGGCGCGGACGCTGAAGCTTTCTTT. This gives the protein CASSLKGGADAEAFF.

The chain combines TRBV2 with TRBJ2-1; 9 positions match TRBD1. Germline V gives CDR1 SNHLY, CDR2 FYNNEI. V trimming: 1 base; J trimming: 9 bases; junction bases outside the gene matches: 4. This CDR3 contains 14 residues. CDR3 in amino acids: CASSEGQGVGEQFF. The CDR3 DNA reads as TGTGCCAGCAGTGAAGGACAGGGGGTGGGTGAGCAGTTCTTC. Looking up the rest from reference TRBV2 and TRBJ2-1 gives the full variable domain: EPEVTQTPSHQVTQMGQEVILRCVPISNHLYFYWYRQILGQKVEFLVSFYNNEISEKSEIFDDQFSVERPDGSNFTLKIRSTKLEDSAMYFCASSEGQGVGEQFFGPGTRLTVL.

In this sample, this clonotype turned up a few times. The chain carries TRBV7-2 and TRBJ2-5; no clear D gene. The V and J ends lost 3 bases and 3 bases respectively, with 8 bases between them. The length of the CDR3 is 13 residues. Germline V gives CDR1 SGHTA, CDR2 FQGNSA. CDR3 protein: CASSFLRKETQYF. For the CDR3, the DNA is TGTGCCAGCAGCTTTCTACGGAAAGAGACCCAGTACTTC.